These 17 T cell receptor beta chains were sequenced from one sample in a study of blood T cells in healthy people across ages. A second PCR, run for 7 to 11 cycles, used a sample-barcoded 5' primer plus a J-beta primer mix. TCRdb fed the 5' RACE reads into MiXCR, producing one record per CDR3 protein. The data hold almost 550,000 distinct CDR3 sequences, with about 24% observed a single time. The same sample was also studied in work on T cells of mothers and their children.

Sequenced sample: blood. Receptor source: a boy aged 10-17 years in good health.

With respect to this clonotype: Its ends do not fully match the called genes, so a read error is possible. The chain links TRBV20-1 to TRBJ2-2, with 7 bases fitting TRBD1. Germline V gene lookup returns CDR1 DFQATT and CDR2 SNEGSKA (reference sequence). The CDR3 spans 14 residues. The CDR3 loop is CSAGGQWNTGELFF. CDR3 sequence (DNA): TGCAGTGCTGGGGGACAGTGGAACACCGGGGAGCTGTTCTTT.

This clonotype has ten or more counts. V gene TRBV9 combines with J gene TRBJ1-2, with D possibly matching TRBD1 (5 bases). Germline CDR1 reads SGDLS; CDR2 reads YYNGEE. The germline V and J ends were trimmed by 3 bases and 5 bases, with 5 bases remaining between them. The CDR3 totals 11 residues. In DNA form, the CDR3 reads TGTGCCAGCAGCGCAGGGTATGGCTACACCTTC. It yields the protein CASSAGYGYTF.

The sample holds a few counts of this clonotype. V is TRBV7-2 and J is TRBJ2-5, with unresolved D. TRBJ2-7 matches the DNA end more closely, so the J call is doubtful. The CDR3 runs 13 residues. Germline V CDR1 and CDR2: SGHTA, FQGNSA. CDR3 amino acids: CASSLLREAEQYF. In nucleotides, the CDR3 is TGTGCCAGCAGCTTACTGAGAGAAGCCGAGCAGTACTTC.

This clonotype came up a few times. V is TRBV10-3 and J is TRBJ2-5, with a tentative D call TRBD1 (6 bases). Matching the DNA end better, TRBJ2-7 makes the J call doubtful. This CDR3 contains 14 residues. The germline CDR1 and CDR2 sequences are ENHRY and SYGVKD. The CDR3 loop reads CAISEGRGNYEQYF. CDR3 sequence (DNA): TGTGCCATCAGTGAGGGCAGGGGTAACTACGAGCAGTACTTC.

V and J are TRBV9 and TRBJ1-3; D uncertain. V lost 3 bases and J 1 base, leaving 14 bases between the germline ends. Per germline, CDR1 SGDLS and CDR2 YYNGEE. This CDR3 contains 16 residues. The CDR3 region is CASSESWGSSGNTIYF. CDR3 DNA sequence: TGTGCCAGCAGCGAAAGCTGGGGTTCTTCTGGAAACACCATATATTTT.

There are a few counts of this clonotype. This chain joins TRBV14 and TRBJ1-1; maybe TRBD1 (6 bases). The V end was cut by 4 bases, the J end by 2 bases, with 14 bases between. This CDR3 has 15 residues. Germline CDR1 and CDR2: SGHDN and FVKESK. CDR3 nucleotide sequence: TGTGCCAGCAGCCCCTATAGAGGGGGTAACACTGAAGCTTTCTTT. Encoded protein: CASSPYRGGNTEAFF.

This clonotype occurred many times. J is TRBJ2-5 and V is TRBV5-1, with no clear D. The CDR3 totals 13 residues. V shed 0 bases and J shed 4 bases, with 7 bases lying between them. Germline V CDR1 and CDR2: SGHRS, YFSETQ. The CDR3 here is CASSLGISETQYF. Here the CDR3 DNA reads TGCGCCAGCAGCTTGGGGATCTCAGAGACCCAGTACTTC.

The gene calls are TRBV3-1 and TRBJ1-2; 7 bases line up with TRBD1. With V trimmed by 3 bases and J by 8 bases, 6 bases remained unmatched. The CDR3 has 13 residues. The germline V gene encodes CDR1 LGHDT and CDR2 YNNKEL (reference sequence). CDR3 loop: CASSQGDSSGYTF. The CDR3 coding sequence is TGTGCCAGCAGCCAGGGGGACAGTTCCGGCTACACCTTC.

A few counts support this clonotype. The V and J genes are TRBV6-5 and TRBJ2-2, with 7 bases that match TRBD2. V gave up 0 bases and J gave up 3 bases; unmatched junction bases: 7. Germline V CDR1 and CDR2: MNHEY, SVGAGI. There are 17 residues in the CDR3. For the CDR3, the DNA is TGTGCCAGCAGTTACTCGAGGCTAGCGGCCCACACCGGGGAGCTGTTTTTT. Its translation is CASSYSRLAAHTGELFF.

J is TRBJ1-6 and V is TRBV4-1; perhaps TRBD1 as D (5 bases). The CDR3 runs to 14 residues. Germline loops: CDR1 MGHRA, CDR2 YSYEKL. Trimming stripped 1 base from V and 10 bases from J, with 11 bases between. As DNA, the CDR3 is TGCGCCAGCAGCCAAGCCGGGGGTTTCTCACCCCTCCACTTT. Residues: CASSQAGGFSPLHF.

This clonotype was counted at least ten times. V and J are TRBV4-3 and TRBJ1-5, with 9 nucleotides matching TRBD1. The V gene end was trimmed by 0 bases and the J gene end by 9 bases; junction bases not matched to a gene: 3. Germline CDR1 is LGHNA and CDR2 is YSLEER. The CDR3 runs to 14 residues. The CDR3 reads CASSQERDRAPQHF. The CDR3 region has the DNA TGCGCCAGCAGCCAAGAAAGGGACAGGGCGCCCCAGCATTTT.

This clonotype was found a few times. The chain employs TRBV28 and TRBJ1-6, with 10 bases that match TRBD1. The ends lost 6 bases at V and 8 bases at J; junction bases unmatched: 10. CDR3 length equals 16 residues. From germline, CDR1 is MDHEN and CDR2 SYDVKM. The CDR3 nucleotides read TGTGCCAGCAGCCCAAGGGGGACAGGGGAAGATTCACCCCTCCACTTT. It codes for CASSPRGTGEDSPLHF.

This clonotype was seen a few times. The CDR3 nucleotides read TGCGCCAGCAGCTTGGCGGTAGCGGGGGGCCCACAAGAGACCCAGTACTTC. It is translated as CASSLAVAGGPQETQYF. The rearrangement uses TRBV5-1 and TRBJ2-5, with 10 nucleotides matching TRBD2. The CDR3 is made up of 17 amino acids. CDR1 SGHRS and CDR2 YFSETQ come from the germline V gene. With V trimmed by 0 bases and J by 2 bases, 7 bases remained unmatched.

This clonotype turned up a few times. The rearrangement uses TRBV18 and TRBJ2-3; D unresolved. Trimming stripped 2 bases from V and 0 bases from J, with 3 bases between. From germline, CDR1 is KGHSH and CDR2 LQKENI. This CDR3 is built from 13 residues. The CDR3 sequence is CASSPYSTDTQYF. DNA of the CDR3: TGTGCCAGCTCACCATACAGCACAGATACGCAGTATTTT.

The chain is built from TRBV5-5 and TRBJ2-2; 9 positions match TRBD1. CDR1 SGHKS and CDR2 YYEKEE come from the germline V gene (reference sequence). Trimming cost V 3 bases and J 4 bases; bases outside gene matches: 7. CDR3 size: 16 residues. The CDR3 bases are TGTGCCAGCAGCTGGGACAGGGTCAGGGTCACCGGGGAGCTGTTTTTT. Protein sequence: CASSWDRVRVTGELFF.

The CDR3 nucleotides read TGTGCCAGCAGCCCCCGGACTACCTACAATGAGCAGTTCTTC. It is translated as CASSPRTTYNEQFF. The chain combines TRBV13 with TRBJ2-1; D perhaps matches TRBD2 (6 bases). This CDR3 comprises 14 residues. V shed 5 bases and J shed 2 bases, with 10 bases lying between them. Per the germline V gene, CDR1 is PRHDT and CDR2 is FYEKMQ (reference sequence).

This clonotype has more than one count but fewer than ten. This chain connects TRBV9 to TRBJ1-1; 7 bases align to TRBD1. After removal of 2 bases from V and 4 bases from J, the junction contained 8 bases not matched to a gene. CDR1 is SGDLS and CDR2 is YYNGEE in the germline V gene. CDR3 length equals 15 residues. The CDR3: CASSVSHRGGTEAFF. CDR3 DNA sequence: TGTGCCAGCAGCGTGTCCCACAGGGGCGGCACTGAAGCTTTCTTT.